One T cell receptor beta chain is described in this entry. Antigen specificity is unknown. The data derive from a study of shared clonotypes between healthy human individuals. Notes on the study in general: Sharing across four donors was seen in about 5% of naive CD4 clonotypes. Represented diversity (both genetic and exposure-history) was limited by the small number of donors. Exclusively blood specimens were collected; tissue repertoires likely differ.

CD45RA+ naive and CD45RA-negative memory subsets were separated from CD4+ cells. This table comes from immunoSEQ multiplex PCR, and its TCRdb copy is limited to in-frame clones, with some not included. The table lists 2 million to 2.5 million clones, around 93% of them singletons. The CDR3 has 15 amino acids. V lost 2 bases to trimming and J lost 1 base; unmatched junction nucleotides: 2. Germline V gene data show CDR1 as LNHNV and CDR2 as YYDKDF (reference sequence). The sample taken for sequencing was naive CD4+ T cells from PBMCs. Regarding subset: CD45RA+ positively selected. The chain uses TRBV15 and TRBJ2-5, with TRBD1 identical over 9 bases. The TCR was taken from a man aged 18 to 30 in good health. Some clones in this sample may be carry-over from other donors' samples. The CDR3 DNA reads as TGTGCCACCAGCAGAAAGGACAGGGGCCAAGAGACCCAGTACTTC. Translating gives CATSRKDRGQETQYF. Combining the CDR3 with reference TRBV15 and TRBJ2-5 gives the whole variable domain DAMVIQNPRYQVTQFGKPVTLSCSQTLNHNVMYWYQQKSSQAPKLLFHYYDKDFNNEADTPDNFQSRRPNTSFCFLDIRSPGLGDTAMYLCATSRKDRGQETQYFGPGTRLLVL.